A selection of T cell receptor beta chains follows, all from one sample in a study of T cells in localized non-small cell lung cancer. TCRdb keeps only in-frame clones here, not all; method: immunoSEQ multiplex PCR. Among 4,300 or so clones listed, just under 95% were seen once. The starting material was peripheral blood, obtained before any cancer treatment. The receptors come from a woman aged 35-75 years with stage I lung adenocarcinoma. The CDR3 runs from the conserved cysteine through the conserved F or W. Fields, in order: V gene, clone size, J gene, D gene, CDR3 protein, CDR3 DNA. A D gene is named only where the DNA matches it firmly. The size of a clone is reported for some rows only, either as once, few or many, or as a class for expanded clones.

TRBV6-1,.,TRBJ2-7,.,CASSEAAVEQYF,TGTGCCAGCAGTGAAGCGGCAGTCGAGCAGTACTTC
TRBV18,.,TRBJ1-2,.,CASSPPNGNYGYTF,TGTGCCAGCTCACCACCTAACGGAAACTATGGCTACACCTTC
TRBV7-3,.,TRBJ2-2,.,CASSSTTLGKELFF,TGTGCCAGCAGCTCAACAACACTGGGGAAGGAGCTGTTTTTT
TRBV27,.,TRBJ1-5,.,CAAALGGNQPQHF,TGTGCCGCGGCCCTGGGAGGCAATCAGCCCCAGCATTTT
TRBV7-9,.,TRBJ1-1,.,CASSSTGNTEAFF,TGTGCCAGCAGCTCTACAGGAAACACTGAAGCTTTCTTT
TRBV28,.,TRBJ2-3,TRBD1,CASSSDRVATDTQYF,TGTGCCAGCAGCTCGGACAGGGTTGCCACAGATACGCAGTATTTT
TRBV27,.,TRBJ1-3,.,CASSFGAPGNTIYF,TGTGCCAGCAGTTTCGGTGCACCTGGAAACACCATATATTTT
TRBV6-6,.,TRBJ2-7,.,CASLSAGTDEQYF,TGTGCCAGCCTTTCCGCAGGGACCGACGAGCAGTACTTC
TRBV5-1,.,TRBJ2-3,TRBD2,CASSPGTSGRGDTQYF,TGCGCCAGCAGCCCGGGGACTAGCGGGAGAGGGGATACGCAGTATTTT
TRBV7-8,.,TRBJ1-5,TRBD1,CASSLAGTVSNQPQHF,TGTGCCAGCAGCTTAGCCGGGACAGTTAGCAATCAGCCCCAGCATTTT
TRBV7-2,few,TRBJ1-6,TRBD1,CASSLPAGGGNSPLHF,TGTGCCAGCAGCTTACCTGCAGGGGGGGGAAATTCACCCCTCCACTTT
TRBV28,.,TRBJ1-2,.,CASSFRSGAGDPYGYTF,TGTGCCAGCAGTTTTCGGTCGGGAGCAGGGGACCCCTATGGCTACACCTTC
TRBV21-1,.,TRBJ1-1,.,CASSKGVGVRNTEAFF,TGTGCCAGCAGCAAAGGAGTTGGAGTGCGGAACACTGAAGCTTTCTTT
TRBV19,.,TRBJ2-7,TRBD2,CASSRGGTDEQYF,TGTGCCAGTAGTAGGGGGGGGACGGACGAGCAGTACTTC
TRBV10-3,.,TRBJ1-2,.,CAISESSGGYTF,TGTGCCATCAGTGAGTCCTCAGGGGGCTACACCTTC
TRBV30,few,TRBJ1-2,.,CAWSLQGSNYGYTF,TGTGCCTGGAGCTTACAGGGTTCGAACTATGGCTACACCTTC
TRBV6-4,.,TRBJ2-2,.,CASSEGQGGGELFF,TGTGCCAGCAGTGAAGGACAAGGGGGCGGGGAGCTGTTTTTT
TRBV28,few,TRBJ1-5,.,CASSFQVGNQPQHF,TGTGCCAGCAGTTTTCAGGTAGGGAATCAGCCCCAGCATTTT
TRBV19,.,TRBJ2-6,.,CASSTGASGANVLTF,TGTGCCAGTAGTACGGGGGCGTCTGGGGCCAACGTCCTGACTTTC
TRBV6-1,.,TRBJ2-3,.,CASNDRPEDTQYF,TGTGCCAGCAATGACAGGCCAGAAGATACGCAGTATTTT
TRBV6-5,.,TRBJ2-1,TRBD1,CASSSGQGYYNEQFF,TGTGCCAGCAGTTCAGGACAGGGATACTACAATGAGCAGTTCTTC
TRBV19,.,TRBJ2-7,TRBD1,CASSAGTGPYEQYF,TGTGCCAGTAGTGCCGGGACAGGGCCCTACGAGCAGTACTTC